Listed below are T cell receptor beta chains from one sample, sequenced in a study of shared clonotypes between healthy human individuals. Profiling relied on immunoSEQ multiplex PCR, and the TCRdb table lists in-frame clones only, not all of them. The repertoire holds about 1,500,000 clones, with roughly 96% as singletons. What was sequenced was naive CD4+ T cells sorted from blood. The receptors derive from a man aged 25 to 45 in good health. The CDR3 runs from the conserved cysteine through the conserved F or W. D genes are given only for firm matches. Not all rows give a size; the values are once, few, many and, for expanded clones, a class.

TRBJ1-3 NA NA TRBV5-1 TGCGCCAGCAGCTTGACGGGATTCGGAAACACCATATATTTT CASSLTGFGNTIYF
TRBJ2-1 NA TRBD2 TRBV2 TGTGCCACCATTGCACTAGCGGGGCCCCCAGCGAATGAGCAGTTCTTC CATIALAGPPANEQFF
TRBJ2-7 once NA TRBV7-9 TGTGCCAGCAGCTTCAGGAATTCCTACGAGCAGTACTTC CASSFRNSYEQYF
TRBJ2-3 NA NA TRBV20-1 TGCAGTGTTAGTCTCACAGATACGCAGTATTTT CSVSLTDTQYF
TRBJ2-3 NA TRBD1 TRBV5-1 TGCGCCAGCAGGGAGACAGGGATTAGAACAGATACGCAGTATTTT CASRETGIRTDTQYF
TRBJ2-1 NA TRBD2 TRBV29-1 TGCAGCGCTACGGGACTAGCGGGATCCTACAATGAGCAGTTCTTC CSATGLAGSYNEQFF
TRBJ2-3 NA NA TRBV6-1 TGTGCCAGCATAGGGGAAGAGGTCACAGATACGCAGTATTTT CASIGEEVTDTQYF
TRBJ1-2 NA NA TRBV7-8 TGTGCCAGCAGCGTGCTGGCGCTAGACTTAAATGGCTACACCTTC CASSVLALDLNGYTF
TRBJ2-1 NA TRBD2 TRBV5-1 TGCGCCAGCAGCCGGCCGACTAGCGGGAGTAGGAGCAATGAGCAGTTCTTC CASSRPTSGSRSNEQFF
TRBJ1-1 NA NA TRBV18 TGTGCCAGCTCACTGCTCAGAGGGACTAGGGACACTGAAGCTTTCTTT CASSLLRGTRDTEAFF
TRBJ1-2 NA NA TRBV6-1 TGTGCCAGCAGTGATGAATACTATGGCTACACCTTC CASSDEYYGYTF
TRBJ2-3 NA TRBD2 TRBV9 TGTGCCAGCAGCGTTGGGACTAGCGGGTACACAGATACGCAGTATTTT CASSVGTSGYTDTQYF
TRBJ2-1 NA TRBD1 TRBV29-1 TGCAGCGTTGTGCGGTGGTTTGGGACAGGGGCCTACAATGAGCAGTTCTTC CSVVRWFGTGAYNEQFF
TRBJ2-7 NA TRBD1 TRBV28 TGTGCCAGCAGCCGGGACAGGGTGATTGACGAGCAGTACTTC CASSRDRVIDEQYF
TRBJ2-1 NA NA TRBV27 TGTGCCAGCAGTTTAAGGCCCCAGAACAATGAGCAGTTCTTC CASSLRPQNNEQFF
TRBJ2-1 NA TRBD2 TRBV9 TGTGCCAGCAGCGTTGGAGCGGGACCTAATGGGGGGAAGTTCTTC CASSVGAGPNGGKFF
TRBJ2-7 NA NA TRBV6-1 TGTGCCAGCACAGCCCAGGTCCCCTCCTACGAGCAGTACTTC CASTAQVPSYEQYF
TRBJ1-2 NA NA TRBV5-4 TGTGCCAGCAGAGGAGCTAACTATGGCTACACCTTC CASRGANYGYTF
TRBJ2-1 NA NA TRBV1 TGCACCAGCAGCCATTCCCCGGGACTAGCGGCGAATGAGCAGTTCTTC CTSSHSPGLAANEQFF
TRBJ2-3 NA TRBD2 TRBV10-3 TGTGCCATCAGGGGCCCTAGCGGGGCTAGCACAGATACGCAGTATTTT CAIRGPSGASTDTQYF
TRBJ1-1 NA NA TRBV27 TGTGCCACCCGGGGGGTGAACACTGAAGCTTTCTTT CATRGVNTEAFF
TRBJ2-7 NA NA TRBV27 TGTGCCAGCAGTTCGCTCTACGAGCAGTACTTC CASSSLYEQYF
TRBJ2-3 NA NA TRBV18 TGTGCCAGCTCGCCTTTCGGACTCTACACAGATACGCAGTATTTT CASSPFGLYTDTQYF
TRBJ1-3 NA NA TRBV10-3 TGTGCCATCAGTGCTCCAGGAGCGGATAATGGAAACACCATATATTTT CAISAPGADNGNTIYF
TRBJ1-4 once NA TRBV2 TGTGCCAGCAGTGAAGGCCTTGGACGGGATGAAAAACTGTTTTTT CASSEGLGRDEKLFF
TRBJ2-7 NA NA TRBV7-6 TGTGCCAGCAGCTGGGGATTGGCCTACGAGCAGTACTTC CASSWGLAYEQYF
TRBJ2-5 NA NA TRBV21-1 TGTGCCAGCAGCAAAGTTACAAGGAGGCACCAAGAGACCCAGTACTTC CASSKVTRRHQETQYF
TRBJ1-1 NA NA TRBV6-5 TGTGCCAGCAGTTACATTACAGGATCCACTGAAGCTTTCTTT CASSYITGSTEAFF
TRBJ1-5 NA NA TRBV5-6 TGTGCCAGCAGTTTGACCCCAGGGGCCCAGCATTTT CASSLTPGAQHF
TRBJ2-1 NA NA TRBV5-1 TGCGCCAGCAGCCCCAGCGGGCGCCAAATATCCGATGAGCAGTTCTTC CASSPSGRQISDEQFF
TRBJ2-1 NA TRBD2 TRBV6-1 TGTGCCAGCAGTGAAGAATGGGGCGGGAGAATCTACAATGAGCAGTTCTTC CASSEEWGGRIYNEQFF
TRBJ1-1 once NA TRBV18 TGTGCCAGCTCACCCCAATCCCCATCGAACACTGAAGCTTTCTTT CASSPQSPSNTEAFF
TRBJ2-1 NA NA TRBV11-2 TGTGCCAGCAGCTCCTCCAGAGCGGGTCTTAATGAGCAGTTCTTC CASSSSRAGLNEQFF
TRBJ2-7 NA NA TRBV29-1 TGCAGCGTTGAACTTTGGGGGTTCGAGCAGTACTTC CSVELWGFEQYF
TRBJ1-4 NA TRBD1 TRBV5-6 TGTGCCAGCAGAGACCGACAGGGCGCGAATGAAAAACTGTTTTTT CASRDRQGANEKLFF
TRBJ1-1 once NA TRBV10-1 TGCGCCAGCAGTGTGTCAGGGCAATACACTGAAGCTTTCTTT CASSVSGQYTEAFF
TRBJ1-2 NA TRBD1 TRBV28 TGTGCCAGCAGGGGAACAGGGGGCCCCTATGGCTACACCTTC CASRGTGGPYGYTF
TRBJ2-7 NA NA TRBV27 TGTGCCAGCAGTTTTCAGCATAGCTCCTACGAGCAGTACTTC CASSFQHSSYEQYF
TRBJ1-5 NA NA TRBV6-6 TGTGCCAGCAGTTACTCCCAGCGGGATCAGCCCCAGCATTTT CASSYSQRDQPQHF